This passage covers 10 T cell receptor beta chains from one sample sequenced in a study of blood T cell repertoires in COVID-19. Assay: immunoSEQ multiplex PCR; the TCRdb copy retains only in-frame clones and omits some. Among more than 300,000 clones, about 87% were seen once, and the ten largest hold roughly a tenth. Sequencing input: peripheral blood. The receptors originated from a woman in her thirties with COVID-19, enrolled during active disease.

The chain is built from TRBV10-3 and TRBJ2-3; the D gene is possibly TRBD1 (6 bases). Trimming cost V 3 bases and J 4 bases, with 14 bases left between them. CDR1 ENHRY and CDR2 SYGVKD come from the germline V gene. The CDR3 covers 15 residues. CDR3 sequence: CAISESTGRADTQYF. The CDR3 coding sequence is TGTGCCATCAGTGAATCGACAGGTAGGGCAGATACGCAGTATTTT.

The chain links TRBV5-1 to TRBJ2-1; possible D gene TRBD2, 6 bases. Germline CDR1 is SGHRS and CDR2 is YFSETQ. The CDR3 contains 14 residues. Trimming stripped 5 bases from V and 9 bases from J, with 18 bases between. The CDR3 nucleotides are TGCGCCAGCAGTCTAGGGGACTCCCCAGGTGAGCAGTTCTTC. Protein sequence: CASSLGDSPGEQFF. Complete variable domain (other parts from reference TRBV5-1 and TRBJ2-1): KAGVTQTPRYLIKTRGQQVTLSCSPISGHRSVSWYQQTPGQGLQFLFEYFSETQRNKGNFPGRFSGRQFSNSRSEMNVSTLELGDSALYLCASSLGDSPGEQFFGPGTRLTVL.

The V and J genes are TRBV9 and TRBJ2-3; 9 nucleotides line up with TRBD2. V was clipped by 4 bases and J by 1 base; unmatched bases: 10. This CDR3 is 17 amino acids long. Germline V gene data show CDR1 as SGDLS and CDR2 as YYNGEE. The CDR3 sequence is CASSFSGSAHRTDTQYF. CDR3 DNA: TGTGCCAGCAGCTTTAGCGGGAGTGCACACCGCACAGATACGCAGTATTTT.

The chain couples TRBV7-2 to TRBJ2-2; 7 bases match TRBD2. Germline-derived CDR1 and CDR2 are SGHTA and FQGNSA. This CDR3 spans 19 amino acids. The trim removed 0 bases at V and 0 bases at J, leaving 10 bases unmatched. CDR3 residues: CASSLALVAGYANTGELFF. CDR3 nucleotides: TGTGCCAGCAGCTTAGCTTTGGTAGCGGGTTACGCGAACACCGGGGAGCTGTTTTTT. The full variable domain, in which reference TRBV7-2 and TRBJ2-2 provide the parts outside the CDR3, is GAGVSQSPSNKVTEKGKDVELRCDPISGHTALYWYRQSLGQGLEFLIYFQGNSAPDKSGLPSDRFSAERTGGSVSTLTIQRTQQEDSAVYLCASSLALVAGYANTGELFFGEGSRLTVL.

The chain carries TRBV4-2 and TRBJ2-1; the D is unclear. Trimming cost V 1 base and J 8 bases, with 9 bases left between them. CDR3 length: 13 residues. Germline V CDR1 and CDR2: LGHNA, YNFKEQ. The CDR3, as DNA: TGTGCCAGCAGCCAAGTTGTGTTCGATGAGCAGTTCTTC. As protein: CASSQVVFDEQFF.

The rearrangement links TRBV20-1 to TRBJ2-5; weak D call: TRBD2 (6 bases). The germline V gene has CDR1 DFQATT and CDR2 SNEGSKA (reference sequence). Trimming left V 3 bases short and J 0 bases short, with 11 bases between. The CDR3 contains 14 residues. In nucleotides, the CDR3 is TGCAGTGCTAGTGGGACTCCCTACCAAGAGACCCAGTACTTC. It encodes CSASGTPYQETQYF.

The rearrangement joins TRBV7-9 to TRBJ2-3; D not certain. The CDR3 consists of 14 residues. The germline V gene encodes CDR1 SEHNR and CDR2 FQNEAQ (reference sequence). Between the trimmed V and J ends, which lost 1 base and 2 bases, there was a span of 7 bases. In nucleotides, the CDR3 is TGTGCCAGCAGCTTAGAAGAGTCCACAGATACGCAGTATTTT. As protein: CASSLEESTDTQYF.

V and J are TRBV6-5 and TRBJ2-2; the match to TRBD1 covers 12 bases. V trimming: 10 bases; J trimming: 3 bases; junction bases outside the gene matches: 3. This CDR3 spans 14 amino acids. Germline CDR1 MNHEY, CDR2 SVGAGI. The CDR3 DNA reads TGTGCCACAGGGACAGGGGGCGACACCGGGGAGCTGTTTTTT. Protein product: CATGTGGDTGELFF.

This chain uses TRBV9 with TRBJ1-2; D unclear. The CDR3 is made up of 15 amino acids. The V end was cut by 5 bases, the J end by 4 bases, with 18 bases between. Germline-derived CDR1 and CDR2 are SGDLS and YYNGEE. This CDR3 is CASSEPLSGGYGYTF. The CDR3 bases are TGTGCCAGCAGTGAACCCCTTTCGGGAGGCTATGGCTACACCTTC.

V gene TRBV19 combines with J gene TRBJ1-3, with TRBD1 matching over 10 bases. V was pared by 6 bases and J by 0 bases, with 5 bases of the junction left unmatched. Germline V gene data show CDR1 as LNHDA and CDR2 as SQIVND (reference sequence). The CDR3 has 16 amino acids. The CDR3 loop reads CASRTGQGISGNTIYF. Here the CDR3 DNA reads TGTGCCAGTAGGACGGGACAGGGGATCTCTGGAAACACCATATATTTT.